These 30 T cell receptor beta chains share one sample of origin, sequenced in a study of blood T cell repertoires in COVID-19. The data were produced by immunoSEQ multiplex PCR, yet TCRdb's version contains in-frame clones alone and is incomplete. Among 250,000 or so clones listed, approximately 88% were seen once. Sequencing used PBMCs or T cells enriched from blood (not recorded which). The receptors derive from a woman in her thirties or forties with acute COVID-19.

The gene calls are TRBV27 and TRBJ1-1; no firm D call. Trimming removed 2 bases from V and 0 bases from J, with 7 bases in between. Germline loops: CDR1 MNHEY, CDR2 SMNVEV (reference sequence). The CDR3 contains 14 residues. CDR3 region: CASSLGRVNTEAFF. CDR3 nucleotides: TGTGCCAGCAGTTTAGGGAGGGTGAACACTGAAGCTTTCTTT.

With regard to this clone: Other nucleotide sequences from this sample produce the same CDR3. The V and J genes are TRBV18 and TRBJ2-1, with 8 positions matching TRBD2. Germline V gene lookup returns CDR1 KGHSH and CDR2 LQKENI. The length of the CDR3 is 15 residues. Trimming cost V 4 bases and J 0 bases; bases outside gene matches: 2. The CDR3 here is CASSRGGSSYNEQFF. The CDR3 DNA reads TGTGCCAGCTCACGCGGGGGGAGCTCCTACAATGAGCAGTTCTTC.

The chain is built from TRBV6-6 and TRBJ1-1; D not resolved. The CDR3 sequence is 12 residues long. Trimming removed 4 bases at V and 10 bases at J, with 13 bases between. Per germline, CDR1 MNHNY and CDR2 SVGAGI (reference sequence). Here the CDR3 reads CASSSDTGAAFF. DNA for the CDR3: TGTGCCAGCAGTTCCGACACCGGCGCAGCTTTCTTT.

This clone appeared once. The V gene is TRBV29-1, the J gene TRBJ2-1, with D perhaps TRBD1 (5 bases). Germline CDR1 reads SQVTM; CDR2 reads ANQGSEA. This CDR3 spans 15 amino acids. V lost 6 bases, J lost 0 bases, and 15 bases lay in between. The CDR3 spells CSVRGHPSSYNEQFF. The CDR3 DNA sequence: TGCAGCGTCCGAGGACACCCAAGCTCCTACAATGAGCAGTTCTTC.

The V call is TRBV7-6, the J call TRBJ2-7, with 11 bases lining up with TRBD1. V shed 2 bases, J shed 4 bases, and the junction held 7 bases outside the gene matches. Germline CDR1 SGHVS, CDR2 FNYEAQ. The CDR3 has 16 residues. CDR3 protein: CASSLNSGTGGYEQYF. In nucleotides, the CDR3 is TGTGCCAGCAGCTTAAATTCGGGGACAGGGGGTTACGAGCAGTACTTC.

A single count supports this clone. This rearrangement joins TRBV24-1 to TRBJ2-5; TRBD2 matches 8 bases. The CDR3 contains 15 residues. From germline, CDR1 is KGHDR and CDR2 SFDVKD. The junction had 6 bases not matched to a gene; V was cut back by 3 bases and J by 4 bases. CDR3 sequence reads: CATSDPGRALETQYF. In DNA form, the CDR3 reads TGTGCCACCAGTGATCCCGGGAGGGCCTTAGAGACCCAGTACTTC.

The chain is built from TRBV19 and TRBJ2-7, with D perhaps TRBD1 (5 bases). This CDR3 has 14 residues. The germline V gene has CDR1 LNHDA and CDR2 SQIVND (reference sequence). V gave up 3 bases and J gave up 2 bases, with 11 bases separating them. The CDR3 nucleotides read TGTGCCAGTAGTATCAGACAGAAGCCCTACGAGCAGTACTTC. The encoded protein is CASSIRQKPYEQYF.

This chain links TRBV27 with TRBJ1-1; TRBD1 agrees at 8 bases. There are 16 residues in the CDR3. Germline V CDR1 and CDR2: MNHEY, SMNVEV (reference sequence). Unmatched junction bases numbered 8, after V lost 4 bases and J lost 1 base. CDR3 sequence: CASSSYPDRGNTEAFF. The DNA of the CDR3 is TGTGCCAGCAGTTCTTACCCCGACAGGGGGAACACTGAAGCTTTCTTT.

This chain joins TRBV7-9 and TRBJ1-3; 8 bases map to TRBD1. V shed 5 bases, J shed 4 bases, and the junction held 4 bases outside the gene matches. The CDR3 sequence is 14 residues long. Germline lookup yields CDR1 SEHNR and CDR2 FQNEAQ (reference sequence). The CDR3 region has the DNA TGTGCCAGCAGCGTCAGGGGGCTGGGAAACACCATATATTTT. Protein sequence: CASSVRGLGNTIYF.

V and J are TRBV7-2 and TRBJ2-4, with D possibly TRBD2 on 6 matching bases. The CDR3 totals 17 residues. Trimming cost V 7 bases and J 0 bases, with 19 bases left between them. Germline V gene lookup returns CDR1 SGHTA and CDR2 FQGNSA. The CDR3 spells CASTEYDGGLAKNIQYF. The CDR3 DNA follows: TGTGCCAGCACCGAATACGACGGGGGTTTAGCCAAAAACATTCAGTACTTC.

The chain uses TRBV5-4 and TRBJ1-2; TRBD1 is a possible D gene (5 bases). CDR3 length equals 18 residues. The V end lost 4 bases, the J end lost 6 bases, and 28 bases lay between the germline ends. CDR1 is SGHNT and CDR2 is YYREEE in the germline V gene (reference sequence). In DNA form, the CDR3 reads TGTGCCAGCAGCCACAACGGGGGGACTCCTCCCCTGGAAAATGGCTACACCTTC. Translated: CASSHNGGTPPLENGYTF.

V and J are TRBV6-2 or TRBV6-3 and TRBJ2-3; 10 bases line up with TRBD1. Germline lookup yields CDR1 MNHEY and CDR2 SVGEGT. The CDR3 runs 14 residues. The V and J ends lost 6 bases and 7 bases, in that order; junction bases with no gene match: 7. This CDR3 reads CASSPDRGLYTQYF. In nucleotides, the CDR3 is TGTGCCAGCAGCCCTGACAGGGGGCTTTATACGCAGTATTTT.

The DNA of the CDR3 is TGTGCCACCAGTGATACCAGACTAGCGGGAGCTTCCGGGGAGCTGTTTTTT. The encoded protein is CATSDTRLAGASGELFF. The chain couples TRBV24-1 to TRBJ2-2, with 12 bases matching TRBD2. CDR1 and CDR2 from the germline V gene are KGHDR and SFDVKD. The V and J ends lost 3 bases and 6 bases, in that order; junction bases with no gene match: 7. CDR3 length equals 17 residues.

Only one count was recorded for this clone. This CDR3 is CASSALTSGRTNRGELFF. In DNA, the CDR3 is TGTGCCAGCAGTGCGCTAACTAGCGGGCGAACGAACAGGGGGGAGCTGTTTTTT. The genes are TRBV6-1 and TRBJ2-2, with TRBD2 identical over 9 bases. There are 18 residues in the CDR3. Trimming took 4 bases from V and 8 from J; bases not matched to a gene: 17. Germline CDR1 reads MNHNS; CDR2 reads SASEGT.

This clone was found once. V and J are TRBV9 and TRBJ1-4, with a weak D call TRBD1 (6 bases). CDR1 and CDR2 (germline): SGDLS, YYNGEE. Trimming removed 1 base at V and 5 bases at J, with 9 bases between. The CDR3 length is 14 residues. DNA for the CDR3: TGTGCCAGCAGCGTAACAGGGACAAATGAAAAACTGTTTTTT. Protein sequence: CASSVTGTNEKLFF.

The chain's CDR3 is CASSPSSYGYTF. CDR3 DNA sequence: TGCGCCAGCAGCCCCTCCAGCTATGGCTACACCTTC. This sequence joins TRBV5-1 and TRBJ1-2; D not resolved. Trimming took off 4 bases at V and 4 bases at J, with 8 bases between the two ends. CDR3 length: 12 amino acids. The germline CDR1 and CDR2 sequences are SGHRS and YFSETQ.

This chain joins TRBV10-3 and TRBJ2-2, with 9 bases lining up with TRBD1. Trimming took 3 bases from V and 3 from J; bases not matched to a gene: 2. The CDR3 covers 15 residues. Germline-derived CDR1 and CDR2 are ENHRY and SYGVKD. CDR3 loop: CAISEQGADTGELFF. CDR3 DNA: TGTGCCATCAGTGAACAGGGGGCAGACACCGGGGAGCTGTTTTTT.

A word on this clone: Within the sample, other DNA sequences also encode this same CDR3. J is TRBJ1-3 and V is TRBV5-4, with 10 bases lining up with TRBD1. Germline CDR1 SGHNT, CDR2 YYREEE (reference sequence). Trimming at V came to 4 bases and at J to 5 bases, leaving 3 bases not matched to a gene. The CDR3 runs 14 residues. The CDR3 is CASSAGQGRNTIYF. In DNA form, the CDR3 reads TGTGCCAGCAGCGCGGGACAGGGGAGAAACACCATATATTTT. Using reference TRBV5-4 and TRBJ1-3 for the parts outside the CDR3, the full variable domain is ETGVTQSPTHLIKTRGQQVTLRCSSQSGHNTVSWYQQALGQGPQFIFQYYREEENGRGNFPPRFSGLQFPNYSSELNVNALELDDSALYLCASSAGQGRNTIYFGEGSWLTVV.

The rearrangement joins TRBV18 to TRBJ2-7; 7 bases match TRBD1. This CDR3 contains 15 residues. V shed 10 bases, J shed 4 bases, and the junction held 16 bases outside the gene matches. Germline-derived CDR1 and CDR2 are KGHSH and LQKENI. In DNA form, the CDR3 reads TGTGCCACCTCTACAGGGGTAGGGAAGAGGTACGAGCAGTACTTC. This sequence encodes CATSTGVGKRYEQYF.

The genes are TRBV20-1 and TRBJ1-1; D gene uncertain. Per the germline V gene, CDR1 is DFQATT and CDR2 is SNEGSKA (reference sequence). This CDR3 spans 13 amino acids. V was trimmed by 3 bases and J by 1 base, leaving 9 bases between them. CDR3 region: CSASLQPNTEAFF. As DNA, the CDR3 is TGCAGTGCTAGTTTACAGCCGAACACTGAAGCTTTCTTT.

J is TRBJ2-4 and V is TRBV5-1, with a weak D call TRBD1 (6 bases). V shed 0 bases and J shed 6 bases, with 10 bases lying between them. The CDR3 is 14 residues long. Germline V gives CDR1 SGHRS, CDR2 YFSETQ. The CDR3 DNA sequence: TGCGCCAGCAGCTTGGGACAGGCGATAAACATTCAGTACTTC. It is translated as CASSLGQAINIQYF.

This clone appeared a single time. The genes are TRBV5-6 and TRBJ2-1, with a possible D match to TRBD1 (6 bases). CDR1 SGHDT and CDR2 YYEEEE come from the germline V gene. The V end was cut by 0 bases, the J end by 7 bases, with 17 bases between. There are 16 residues in the CDR3. The CDR3 bases are TGTGCCAGCAGCTTGGCCTACGGCAGGGGCGTAAATGAGCAGTTCTTC. It codes for CASSLAYGRGVNEQFF.

This clone has a handful of counts. The genes are TRBV5-1 and TRBJ1-6; 9 bases map to TRBD1. CDR1 is SGHRS, CDR2 YFSETQ, per germline. V trimming: 4 bases; J trimming: 9 bases; junction bases outside the gene matches: 5. This CDR3 region has 14 residues. The CDR3 protein is CASSVGQGTSPLHF. The CDR3 nucleotides are TGCGCCAGCAGCGTAGGACAGGGGACTTCACCCCTCCACTTT.

About this clone: At the DNA level, this CDR3 is encoded by other sequences in the same sample as well. The chain joins TRBV28 to TRBJ2-7; 13 bases map to TRBD2. Trimming removed 8 bases from V and 4 bases from J; junction bases left unmatched: 5. The CDR3 runs 14 residues. The germline CDR1 and CDR2 sequences are MDHEN and SYDVKM. CDR3 sequence: CASSGTSGIYEQYV. As DNA, the CDR3 is TGTGCCAGCTCAGGGACTAGCGGGATTTACGAGCAGTACGTC.

This clone was observed a single time. The chain links TRBV15 to TRBJ2-1, with TRBD1 matching 8 bases. This CDR3 comprises 16 residues. Losses at the gene ends were 0 bases for V and 7 bases for J; bases not matched to a gene: 8. Per germline, CDR1 LNHNV and CDR2 YYDKDF (reference sequence). CDR3 region: CATSRDLGQGRNEQFF. DNA for the CDR3: TGTGCCACCAGCAGAGATCTTGGACAGGGAAGGAATGAGCAGTTCTTC.

The chain uses TRBV9 and TRBJ1-5, with D hard to call. Germline CDR1 SGDLS, CDR2 YYNGEE. CDR3 size: 19 residues. Trimming removed 3 bases from V and 1 base from J, with 23 bases in between. The CDR3 is CASSARNQGRVLSNQPQHF. The CDR3 DNA is TGTGCCAGCAGCGCTAGGAATCAAGGCCGGGTGTTGAGCAATCAGCCCCAGCATTTT.

As to this clone: The sample has other DNA sequences that encode this CDR3 too. The chain uses TRBV12-3 or TRBV12-4 and TRBJ1-1; tentative D call: TRBD1 (5 bases). This CDR3 is built from 13 residues. Trimming pared 7 bases from V and 4 bases from J, leaving 13 bases between. As DNA, the CDR3 is TGTGCCAGCACCTTGGGGCAGGGCACTGAAGCTTTCTTT. It specifies CASTLGQGTEAFF.

The chain carries TRBV5-6 and TRBJ1-6; the D gene is possibly TRBD1 (6 bases). From germline, CDR1 is SGHDT and CDR2 YYEEEE. Trimming removed 0 bases at V and 10 bases at J, with 11 bases between. The length of the CDR3 is 14 residues. Here the CDR3 DNA reads TGTGCCAGCAGCTTGGGCAGGGGTGACTCACCCCTCCACTTT. It translates to CASSLGRGDSPLHF. The full variable domain, rest sourced from reference TRBV5-6 and TRBJ1-6, is DAGVTQSPTHLIKTRGQQVTLRCSPKSGHDTVSWYQQALGQGPQFIFQYYEEEERQRGNFPDRFSGHQFPNYSSELNVNALLLGDSALYLCASSLGRGDSPLHFGNGTRLTVT.

This clone was counted a single time. CDR3 nucleotides: TGTGCCAGCAGTTACTCGGACACACAGCCCCAGCATTTT. Its protein product is CASSYSDTQPQHF. The chain couples TRBV6-2 or TRBV6-3 to TRBJ1-5; perhaps TRBD1 as D (5 bases). The germline V and J ends were trimmed by 0 bases and 7 bases, with 7 bases remaining between them. Germline lookup yields CDR1 MNHEY and CDR2 SVGEGT. This CDR3 has 13 residues.

This rearrangement joins TRBV7-9 to TRBJ1-1; no clear D. Germline V gene sequence: CDR1 SEHNR, CDR2 FQNEAQ (reference sequence). The CDR3 has 14 amino acids. Between the trimmed V and J ends, which lost 7 bases and 3 bases, there was a span of 15 bases. The CDR3 reads CASTNSEGYTEAFF. CDR3 in DNA: TGTGCCAGCACCAACAGCGAGGGTTACACTGAAGCTTTCTTT.